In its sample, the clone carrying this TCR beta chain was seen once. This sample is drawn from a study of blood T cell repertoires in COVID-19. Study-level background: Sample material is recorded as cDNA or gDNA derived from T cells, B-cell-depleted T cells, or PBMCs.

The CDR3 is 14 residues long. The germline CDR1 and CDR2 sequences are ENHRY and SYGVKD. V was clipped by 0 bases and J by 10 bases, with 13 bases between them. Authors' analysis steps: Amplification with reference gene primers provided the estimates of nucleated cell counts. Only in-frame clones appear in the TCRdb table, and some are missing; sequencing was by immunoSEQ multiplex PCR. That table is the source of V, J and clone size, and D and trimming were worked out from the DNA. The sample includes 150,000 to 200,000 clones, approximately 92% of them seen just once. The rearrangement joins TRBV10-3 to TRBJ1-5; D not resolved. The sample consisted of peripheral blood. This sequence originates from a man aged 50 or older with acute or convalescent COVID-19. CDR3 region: CAISESPSSSPQHF. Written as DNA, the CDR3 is TGTGCCATCAGTGAGTCGCCAAGCTCTAGTCCCCAGCATTTT.